This T cell receptor (beta chain) was retrieved from a study of cytomegalovirus exposure and HLA in healthy donors. About the research overall: The same platform was used for the 120 validation repertoires and the approximately 670 first-cohort repertoires, a later analysis reported.

Assay used: immunoSEQ multiplex PCR; TCRdb lists only in-frame clones, some missing. The table includes approximately 180,000 clones, 86% detected once. V lost 7 bases to trimming and J lost 1 base; unmatched junction nucleotides: 5. From germline, CDR1 is SNHLY and CDR2 FYNNEI. This CDR3 has 14 residues. Source material: PBMCs. The chain links TRBV2 to TRBJ2-5; 8 bases align to TRBD1. The TCR was taken from a woman aged 18 to 35 in good health and CMV-seronegative. CDR3 sequence: CASTDRDSQETQYF. The CDR3 nucleotides are TGTGCCAGCACGGACAGGGACAGCCAAGAGACCCAGTACTTC.